This note documents a single TCR beta chain sequence. This entry comes from a study of blood T cell repertoires in COVID-19. Profiled with immunoSEQ multiplex PCR; TCRdb holds only in-frame clones, not every one. The sample consists of about 350,000 clones, around nine tenths of them appearing once. Germline values: CDR1 SGHVS, CDR2 FQNEAQ. The CDR3 totals 19 residues. The junction had 6 bases not matched to a gene; V was cut back by 2 bases and J by 0 bases. The chain has TRBV7-8 and TRBJ2-1, with 14 nucleotides matching TRBD2. The sequencing sample was made of PBMCs or T cells enriched from blood (not recorded which). The clonotype originates from a woman in her twenties or thirties who had been exposed to COVID-19. The chain's CDR3 is CASSLPGLAGARSYNEQFF. The CDR3 DNA sequence: TGTGCCAGCAGCTTACCGGGACTAGCGGGAGCCCGCTCCTACAATGAGCAGTTCTTC.